This T cell receptor beta chain was retrieved from a study of OX40 agonist ivuxolimab in advanced cancers. At the level of the whole study: Ivuxolimab was an agonistic, fully human IgG2 monoclonal antibody directed against OX40 (CD134), a costimulatory receptor. Intravenous ivuxolimab was administered to patients every 2 weeks at six dose levels: 0.01, 0.1, 0.3, 1.5, 3 and 10 mg/kg. In the dose-escalation cohort, nearly 85% of patients were male, and the mean age was roughly 60 years with a range of roughly 23 to 90. Prior anti-PD-1, anti-PD-L1 or anti-CTLA-4 therapy was permitted, and checkpoint inhibitors had been received by around 39% of dose-escalation patients. The paper describes the monotherapy dose-escalation part (N = 52 patients) of the phase I trial of ivuxolimab. Peripheral TCRbeta sequencing was intended to test whether TCR sequence diversity was altered and clonal T-cell expansion was caused by ivuxolimab. Of the roughly 51 patients in dose escalation, around 20 had hepatocellular carcinoma, about 15 had melanoma, 9 had renal cell carcinoma and 9 had head and neck cancer. Partial responses were achieved by three dose-escalation patients, of whom one had hepatocellular carcinoma and two had cutaneous melanoma. Study-wide findings and limitations: The antigen specificity of the peripheral T cells that underwent clonal expansion was not determined. Low levels of normalized T-cell clonal expansion were also shown by some nonresponding patients. Partial responders in the 0.1-3.0 mg/kg groups had among the lowest normalized peripheral clonal expansion, especially among CD8+ T cells. After ivuxolimab, more expanded clones were found on average in CD8+ T cells than in CD4+ T cells. Clonal expansion of both CD4+ and CD8+ blood T cells was observed from baseline to week 6 at doses 0.1 to 3.0 mg/kg.

CDR1 GTSNPN and CDR2 SVGIG were looked up in the germline V gene (reference sequence). V is cut by 3 bases and J by 3 bases, and the space between the germline ends is 14 bases. The CDR3 runs 15 residues from the cysteine to the phenylalanine. Kept here is only the CDR3 DNA, which spans 45 bases and is read in frame from base 1. Genomic DNA was isolated from the sorted cells so that the TCRbeta CDR3 region could be sequenced. The immunoSEQ Assay was used for sequencing of TCRbeta CDR3 regions. TCRdb stores this immuneACCESS table with in-frame sequences only. Part of the clones is absent; in the studies checked, under half of the shortfall reflects unresolved V genes, and no reason is known for the rest. In this sample the table shows about 110,000 clones, 80% to 95% of which occur a single time. The ten biggest clones cover around 0.64% of the sample. On this clone: Its antigen specificity is not known. The record has no base qualities; no much larger clone is one base away.

The trial excluded patients who had a history of autoimmune disease or who were on systemic immunosuppression. In every dose cohort, peripheral blood was drawn for TCR sequencing at baseline, cycle 4 day 1, and cycle 7 day 1. Samples came from an open-label, multicenter, first-in-human phase I dose-escalation trial of ivuxolimab. Adults with locally advanced or metastatic melanoma, renal cell carcinoma, hepatocellular carcinoma or head and neck squamous cell carcinoma were enrolled in the trial. Before TCR sequencing, CD4+ and CD8+ T cells were separately sorted from peripheral blood. The starting material was CD4+ or CD8+ T cells sorted from blood, obtained in a trial of the OX40 agonist ivuxolimab. This sequence originates from an adult with an advanced solid tumor such as melanoma, head and neck, liver or kidney cancer. The chain is assembled from TRBV30 and TRBJ1-4; the D region possibly corresponds to TRBD1 (5 bases align). The nucleotide sequence is given as TGTGCCTGGAGCTCAGGCGGGACGGCTAATGAAAAACTGTTTTTT. This sequence encodes CAWSSGGTANEKLFF.